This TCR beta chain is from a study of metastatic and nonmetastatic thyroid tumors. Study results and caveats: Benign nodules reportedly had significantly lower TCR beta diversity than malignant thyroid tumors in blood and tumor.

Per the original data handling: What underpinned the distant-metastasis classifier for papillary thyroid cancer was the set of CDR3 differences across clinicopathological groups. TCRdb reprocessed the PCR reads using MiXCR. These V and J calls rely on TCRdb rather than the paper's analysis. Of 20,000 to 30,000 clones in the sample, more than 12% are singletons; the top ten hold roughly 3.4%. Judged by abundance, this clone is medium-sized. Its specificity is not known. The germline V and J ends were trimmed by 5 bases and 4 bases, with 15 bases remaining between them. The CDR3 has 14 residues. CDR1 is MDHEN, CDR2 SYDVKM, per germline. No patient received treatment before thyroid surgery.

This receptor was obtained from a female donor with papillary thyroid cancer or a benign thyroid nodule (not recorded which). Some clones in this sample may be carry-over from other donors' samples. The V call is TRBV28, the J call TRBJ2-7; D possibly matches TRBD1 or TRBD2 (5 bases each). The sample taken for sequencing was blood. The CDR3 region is CASSIPGTGYEQYF. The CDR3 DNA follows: TGTGCCAGCAGTATACCCGGGACGGGTTACGAGCAGTACTTC.